One and the same sample provided the 30 T cell receptor beta chains below, sequenced in a study of early T cells in non-severe SARS-CoV-2 infection (dated by TCRdb to the early 2020s). The library was generated by 5' RACE. The sequencer listed for this sample is NextSeq 500. The public reads were quality trimmed at Q25 with fastp and then assembled into clones with MiXCR by TCRdb, keeping productive beta chains. Entries that share a CDR3 protein sequence are merged under the most common genes and DNA. The sample table contains 55,000 to 80,000 distinct CDR3 sequences; only one count was recorded for over 9.5% of them. Over 1.3% of the sample comes from the top ten. The source was whole blood, collected at baseline. These receptor sequences come from an adult who was a healthcare worker with PCR-confirmed SARS-CoV-2 infection or an uninfected control (not recorded which).

The sample holds many counts of this clonotype. J is TRBJ2-5 and V is TRBV6-5; no firm D call. CDR1 and CDR2 (germline): MNHEY, SVGAGI. There are 13 residues in the CDR3. The ends were cut back, 4 bases at V and 1 base at J, with 7 bases in the middle. CDR3 amino acids: CASSFTVQETQYF. The CDR3 DNA reads TGTGCCAGCAGTTTTACGGTCCAAGAGACCCAGTACTTC.

This clonotype was seen only a few times. The CDR3 DNA sequence: TGTGCCAGCAGTTACTCGACGGAACATCAGCCCCAGCATTTT. This codes for CASSYSTEHQPQHF. This chain connects TRBV6-2 or TRBV6-3 to TRBJ1-5; no reliable D call. Trimming stripped 0 bases from V and 5 bases from J, with 8 bases between. Germline assignment: CDR1 MNHEY and CDR2 SVGEGT. This CDR3 spans 14 amino acids.

This clonotype occurred a few times. The V and J genes are TRBV25-1 and TRBJ2-6; TRBD1 aligns across 8 bases. V lost 4 bases to trimming and J lost 0 bases; unmatched junction nucleotides: 5. Per the germline V gene, CDR1 is MGHDK and CDR2 is SYGVNS. This CDR3 contains 17 residues. CDR3 loop: CASSVGQGPSGANVLTF. The CDR3 coding sequence is TGTGCCAGCAGTGTAGGACAGGGACCCTCTGGGGCCAACGTCCTGACTTTC.

This clonotype came up a few times. The chain employs TRBV7-2 and TRBJ2-7; unclear D gene. Germline V gene data show CDR1 as SGHTA and CDR2 as FQGNSA. This CDR3 spans 14 amino acids. V was pared by 1 base and J by 7 bases, with 14 bases between. CDR3 coding DNA: TGTGCCAGCAGCTTAGGGCAGGTGCTGGAGGAGCAGTACTTC. Its protein product is CASSLGQVLEEQYF.

A few counts support this clonotype. The CDR3 DNA reads as TGTGCCAGCAGCGCGAGTCTGAACACTGAAGCTTTCTTT. Amino acids: CASSASLNTEAFF. The chain combines TRBV7-2 with TRBJ1-1; no clear D. V lost 5 bases and J 0 bases, leaving 7 bases between the germline ends. The V gene's germline CDR1 is SGHTA and CDR2 FQGNSA. The CDR3 covers 13 residues.

This clonotype was seen only a few times. V and J are TRBV18 and TRBJ1-5; possibly TRBD1 for D (6 bases). The CDR3 consists of 16 residues. Per the germline V gene, CDR1 is KGHSH and CDR2 is LQKENI. The germline V and J ends were trimmed by 3 bases and 2 bases, with 14 bases remaining between them. The CDR3 here is CASSPSGGAGNQPQHF. CDR3 DNA sequence: TGTGCCAGCTCACCGTCGGGGGGCGCGGGCAATCAGCCCCAGCATTTT.

This clonotype appeared many times. This sequence joins TRBV5-1 and TRBJ1-2; 10 nucleotides match TRBD1. The CDR3 totals 15 residues. Germline CDR1 SGHRS, CDR2 YFSETQ. Germline trimming cut 0 bases from V and 7 bases from J; bases unmatched to any gene: 6. In DNA form, the CDR3 reads TGCGCCAGCAGCTTGGGACAGGGGGCGATTAGTGGCTACACCTTC. Translating gives CASSLGQGAISGYTF.

This clonotype was counted between two and nine times. The chain uses TRBV5-5 and TRBJ2-2, with 9 bases lining up with TRBD2. CDR3 length: 19 residues. CDR1 and CDR2 (germline): SGHKS, YYEKEE (reference sequence). Trimming cost V 1 base and J 4 bases; bases outside gene matches: 14. This CDR3 is CASSLWLAGTLSFTGELFF. The CDR3 nucleotides read TGTGCCAGCAGCTTGTGGCTAGCGGGGACCTTGAGTTTCACCGGGGAGCTGTTTTTT.

The chain uses TRBV28 and TRBJ2-1; TRBD2 agrees at 10 bases. The CDR3 is made up of 16 amino acids. V shed 5 bases and J 2 bases; nucleotides not matched to a gene: 6. CDR1 and CDR2 (germline): MDHEN, SYDVKM. The CDR3 region is CASSTPGTSAYNEQFF. The CDR3 DNA sequence: TGTGCCAGCAGTACCCCCGGGACTAGCGCCTACAATGAGCAGTTCTTC.

This clonotype has only a few counts. The chain couples TRBV3-1 to TRBJ2-5, with 11 bases matching TRBD1. Germline V gene lookup returns CDR1 LGHDT and CDR2 YNNKEL (reference sequence). This CDR3 comprises 14 residues. V lost 5 bases to trimming and J lost 5 bases; unmatched junction nucleotides: 4. The CDR3 DNA reads as TGTGCCAGCAGCGGGACAGGGGGGAGGGAGACCCAGTACTTC. It is translated as CASSGTGGRETQYF.

The sample holds many counts of this clonotype. The rearrangement uses TRBV7-2 and TRBJ2-3; 7 bases are a match to TRBD2. The CDR3 is made up of 17 amino acids. In germline, CDR1 is SGHTA, CDR2 FQGNSA. Germline trimming cut 4 bases from V and 2 bases from J; bases unmatched to any gene: 12. CDR3 residues: CASSSPGLAGDTDTQYF. The CDR3 DNA reads as TGTGCCAGCAGCTCTCCCGGCCTGGCGGGAGACACAGATACGCAGTATTTT.

This chain links TRBV21-1 with TRBJ2-7; whether TRBD2, the table's D call, matches the DNA was not checked. TRBV21-1 is a pseudogene locus. This CDR3 contains 14 residues. The CDR3 sequence: CASGKRVQSYEQYF. DNA for the CDR3: TGTGCCAGCGGGAAGAGGGTGCAATCCTACGAGCAGTACTTC.

The genes are TRBV6-1 and TRBJ2-2, with a weak D call TRBD2 (6 bases). The CDR3 consists of 15 residues. V was shortened by 1 base and J by 7 bases, with 13 bases between the two germline ends. Germline V lookup: CDR1 MNHNS, CDR2 SASEGT. Here the CDR3 DNA reads TGTGCCAGCAGTGAAGTTCCCGGGAGCGGCGGGGAGCTGTTTTTT. It encodes CASSEVPGSGGELFF.

This clonotype has a count of ten or more. The chain is built from TRBV6-2 or TRBV6-3 and TRBJ2-1; a possible D gene is TRBD2 (6 bases). V dropped 6 bases and J dropped 12 bases, with 18 bases sitting between them. The CDR3 sequence is 13 residues long. Looked up from germline, CDR1 is MNHEY and CDR2 is SVGEGT. The DNA for the CDR3 is TGTGCCAGCAGCCGCGACGCGCGGAGGGGGCAGTTCTTC. This codes for CASSRDARRGQFF.

The chain has TRBV9 and TRBJ2-2, with D possibly being TRBD1 or TRBD2 (5 bases each). Germline loops: CDR1 SGDLS, CDR2 YYNGEE. The V end was cut by 5 bases, the J end by 4 bases, with 18 bases between. The CDR3 extends over 16 amino acids. In nucleotides, the CDR3 is TGTGCCAGCAGTACCGCCCCGACAGCGGCCACCGGGGAGCTGTTTTTT. Residues: CASSTAPTAATGELFF.

This clonotype showed up just a few times. V gene TRBV10-3 combines with J gene TRBJ2-2; a weak D match, TRBD1 (5 bases). There are 13 residues in the CDR3. The germline gives CDR1 ENHRY, CDR2 SYGVKD. The V and J ends lost 9 bases and 1 base respectively, with 9 bases between them. CDR3: CAIAGLNTGELFF. The CDR3, as DNA: TGTGCCATAGCAGGGTTGAACACCGGGGAGCTGTTTTTT.

This chain links TRBV7-2 with TRBJ2-7; TRBD2 matches 8 bases. Germline CDR1 and CDR2: SGHTA and FQGNSA. Trimming removed 8 bases from V and 3 bases from J; junction bases left unmatched: 12. This CDR3 has 15 amino acids. As DNA, the CDR3 is TGTGCCAGCTCCCCCGGCCGGACTAGCAGCTACGAGCAGTACTTC. It encodes CASSPGRTSSYEQYF.

V gene TRBV7-8 combines with J gene TRBJ2-1; 11 positions agree with TRBD2. The CDR3 is made up of 19 amino acids. Trimming cost V 3 bases and J 6 bases; bases outside gene matches: 16. Germline CDR1 is SGHVS and CDR2 is FQNEAQ. In nucleotides, the CDR3 is TGTGCCAGCAGCTTTAAACCCGGGACTAGCGGACCCACCCGCAATGAGCAGTTCTTC. As protein: CASSFKPGTSGPTRNEQFF.

V and J are TRBV10-3 and TRBJ2-3; TRBD2 agrees at 14 bases. Trimming at V came to 5 bases and at J to 0 bases, leaving 7 bases not matched to a gene. Germline lookup yields CDR1 ENHRY and CDR2 SYGVKD. The CDR3 consists of 18 residues. CDR3 sequence (DNA): TGTGCCATCAGTAACGGACTAGCGGGGGGATCTAGCACAGATACGCAGTATTTT. Translated, it gives CAISNGLAGGSSTDTQYF.

This clonotype was detected only a few times. The CDR3, as DNA: TGTGCCAGCAGCTTACACCACAGCAACGAGCAGTACTTC. Translation: CASSLHHSNEQYF. The chain uses TRBV7-2 and TRBJ2-7; D gene unclear. In germline, CDR1 is SGHTA, CDR2 FQGNSA. The ends were cut back, 2 bases at V and 5 bases at J, with 10 bases in the middle. The CDR3 totals 13 residues.

In this sample, this clonotype turned up a few times. The chain recombines TRBV7-9 with TRBJ1-1; D not resolved. V was cut by 5 bases and J by 8 bases, with 9 bases left in between. Germline assignment: CDR1 SEHNR and CDR2 FQNEAQ (reference sequence). CDR3 length: 11 amino acids. CDR3 region: CASSLLEEAFF. For the CDR3, the DNA is TGTGCCAGCAGCCTCCTCGAAGAAGCTTTCTTT.

The table lists this clonotype with a few counts. The V call is TRBV5-4, the J call TRBJ2-3; D gene unclear. CDR1 SGHNT and CDR2 YYREEE come from the germline V gene (reference sequence). V was clipped by 3 bases and J by 4 bases, with 15 bases between them. This CDR3 region has 15 residues. The CDR3 nucleotides are TGTGCCAGCAGCTCCCGGACGGATACCTCAGATACGCAGTATTTT. It yields the protein CASSSRTDTSDTQYF.

In this sample, this clonotype turned up a few times. The chain carries TRBV6-6 and TRBJ2-1, with D perhaps assigned TRBD1 or TRBD2 (6 bases each). Germline V gives CDR1 MNHNY, CDR2 SVGAGI (reference sequence). This CDR3 spans 13 amino acids. Trimming took off 4 bases at V and 6 bases at J, with 10 bases between the two ends. CDR3 in amino acids: CASSSRGPNEQFF. CDR3 coding DNA: TGTGCCAGCAGTTCCCGGGGGCCCAATGAGCAGTTCTTC.

This clonotype was counted many times. The chain carries TRBV10-1 and TRBJ1-1; D is unclear. Trimming removed 0 bases at V and 10 bases at J, with 12 bases between. Germline values: CDR1 WNHNN, CDR2 SYGVQD (reference sequence). The length of the CDR3 is 13 residues. The CDR3 region has the DNA TGCGCCAGCAGTGAGTCGTCTACAGTTCGAGCTTTCTTT. Translation: CASSESSTVRAFF.

V is TRBV30 and J is TRBJ2-1; 11 nucleotides agree with TRBD2. The CDR3 extends over 15 amino acids. CDR1 is GTSNPN and CDR2 is SVGIG in the germline V gene (reference sequence). Germline trimming cut 1 base from V and 4 bases from J; bases unmatched to any gene: 3. The CDR3 sequence is CAWSGSGRGYNEQFF. CDR3 bases: TGTGCCTGGAGTGGTAGCGGGAGGGGTTACAATGAGCAGTTCTTC.

This clonotype was picked up a small number of times. The chain joins TRBV12-3 or TRBV12-4 to TRBJ1-2, with 7 bases lining up with TRBD1. The trim removed 6 bases at V and 6 bases at J, leaving 7 bases unmatched. The CDR3 length is 13 residues. For the CDR3, the DNA is TGTGCCAGCAGCCCGGGAGGGACAGATGGCTACACCTTC. This translates into CASSPGGTDGYTF.

This clonotype was detected a few times. This chain connects TRBV28 to TRBJ1-2, with D maybe TRBD1 (6 bases). The CDR3 length is 10 residues. Germline lookup yields CDR1 MDHEN and CDR2 SYDVKM. V was clipped by 5 bases and J by 8 bases, with 6 bases between them. The CDR3 DNA reads as TGTGCCAGCAGTGGGGGCGGCTACACCTTC. The encoded protein is CASSGGGYTF.

The chain has TRBV5-1 and TRBJ1-5; no clear D gene. Trimming left V 1 base short and J 0 bases short, with 8 bases between. The CDR3 consists of 15 residues. The germline V gene encodes CDR1 SGHRS and CDR2 YFSETQ. The CDR3 sequence: CASSLSPDSNQPQHF. The CDR3 DNA sequence: TGCGCCAGCAGCTTGAGCCCCGATAGCAATCAGCCCCAGCATTTT.

This clonotype was counted only a few times. The rearrangement uses TRBV29-1 and TRBJ2-7; 9 bases line up with TRBD1. The germline V gene has CDR1 SQVTM and CDR2 ANQGSEA. This CDR3 region has 13 residues. The junction had 4 bases not matched to a gene; V was cut back by 7 bases and J by 0 bases. The CDR3: CSAGQGSSYEQYF. For the CDR3, the DNA is TGCAGCGCTGGACAGGGGTCCTCCTACGAGCAGTACTTC.

The sample holds a few counts of this clonotype. The V call is TRBV11-2, the J call TRBJ2-7; no reliable D call. Deletions cut 6 bases from V and 5 bases from J, with 23 bases between. The CDR3 length is 16 residues. Germline CDR1 and CDR2: SGHAT and FQNNGV. As DNA, the CDR3 is TGTGCCAGCAGACCAACAGACGGGCCCTATCACCACGAGCAGTACTTC. Its protein is CASRPTDGPYHHEQYF.